What follows are 21 T cell receptor beta chains derived from one specimen sequenced in a study of shared clonotypes between healthy human individuals. Sequenced by immunoSEQ multiplex PCR; TCRdb stores in-frame clones only, minus some. The sample includes millions of clones, around nine tenths of them seen just once. The sequencing input was naive CD4+ T cells sorted from blood. Sample subset: CD45RA+ positively selected. These receptors were obtained from a man aged 18 to 30 in good health.

The chain is built from TRBV18 and TRBJ1-6; D remains unclear. CDR1 and CDR2 from the germline V gene are KGHSH and LQKENI. Trimming took 5 bases from V and 5 from J, leaving 16 bases between them. This CDR3 has 16 amino acids. In DNA, the CDR3 is TGTGCCAGCTCATCGAGCGGCCCCTTGGATAATTCACCCCTCCACTTT. It translates to CASSSSGPLDNSPLHF. Variable domain in full (rest from reference TRBV18 and TRBJ1-6): NAGVMQNPRHLVRRRGQEARLRCSPMKGHSHVYWYRQLPEEGLKFMVYLQKENIIDESGMPKERFSAEFPKEGPSILRIQQVVRGDSAAYFCASSSSGPLDNSPLHFGNGTRLTVT.

In the case of this clone: At one end, the junction sequence differs from germline, possibly due to a read error. The chain has TRBV2 and TRBJ1-1; TRBD1 agrees at 9 bases. CDR1 and CDR2 from the germline V gene are SNHLY and FYNNEI. This CDR3 has 11 amino acids. CDR3 nucleotides: TGTGCCAGCGGAATCCGGGACAGGGCGGTCTTT. It translates to CASGIRDRAVF.

This clone was seen once. V is TRBV15 and J is TRBJ1-6; the D is unclear. Trimming pared 7 bases from V and 10 bases from J, leaving 17 bases between. Germline V gene sequence: CDR1 LNHNV, CDR2 YYDKDF (reference sequence). The CDR3 spans 14 residues. The CDR3 spells CATTQRGSESPLHF. DNA for the CDR3: TGTGCCACCACCCAAAGAGGCAGCGAGTCACCCCTCCACTTT.

The chain is built from TRBV7-8 and TRBJ2-7, with a possible D match to TRBD1 (6 bases). Trimming left V 1 base short and J 3 bases short, with 16 bases between. Germline V CDR1 and CDR2: SGHVS, FQNEAQ. The CDR3 consists of 16 residues. CDR3: CASSLGDRKGLYEQYF. In DNA form, the CDR3 reads TGTGCCAGCAGCTTAGGTGACAGGAAAGGCCTCTACGAGCAGTACTTC.

V and J are TRBV6-6 and TRBJ1-5; D perhaps matches TRBD1 (5 bases). This CDR3 comprises 15 residues. Germline CDR1 and CDR2: MNHNY and SVGAGI (reference sequence). V gave up 7 bases and J gave up 0 bases, with 13 bases separating them. CDR3 coding DNA: TGTGCCAGCACCGAAAAGGGGTATAGCAATCAGCCCCAGCATTTT. Protein product: CASTEKGYSNQPQHF.

The gene calls are TRBV7-9 and TRBJ2-1; 8 bases agree with TRBD1. Germline-derived CDR1 and CDR2 are SEHNR and FQNEAQ (reference sequence). The CDR3 extends over 15 amino acids. Unmatched junction bases numbered 5, after V lost 5 bases and J lost 2 bases. The CDR3 bases are TGTGCCAGCAGCCCGGACAGGGCGGCCTACAATGAGCAGTTCTTC. Its protein is CASSPDRAAYNEQFF.

The rearrangement joins TRBV5-5 to TRBJ2-3; 7 bases fit TRBD2. J was trimmed by 0 bases and V by 4 bases; bases with no gene match: 5. The CDR3 has 15 amino acids. The germline V gene encodes CDR1 SGHKS and CDR2 YYEKEE (reference sequence). CDR3 nucleotide sequence: TGTGCCAGCAGCCGTCCGGGACTAAGCACAGATACGCAGTATTTT. It yields the protein CASSRPGLSTDTQYF.

This clone has only a few counts. The chain couples TRBV10-3 to TRBJ2-7, with a tentative D call TRBD2 (5 bases). Germline V gives CDR1 ENHRY, CDR2 SYGVKD. The length of the CDR3 is 11 residues. V was trimmed by 10 bases and J by 4 bases, leaving 11 bases between them. The CDR3 DNA follows: TGTGCCACCGCTCGGGATTACGAGCAGTACTTC. Residues: CATARDYEQYF.

This rearrangement joins TRBV25-1 to TRBJ1-4; D is unresolved. Per germline, CDR1 MGHDK and CDR2 SYGVNS. Trimming removed 3 bases from V and 5 bases from J, with 7 bases in between. The CDR3 totals 13 residues. CDR3 sequence: CASSDRLNEKLFF. The CDR3 DNA reads as TGTGCCAGCAGTGACAGATTAAATGAAAAACTGTTTTTT.

This chain links TRBV7-3 with TRBJ2-3; 7 bases are a match to TRBD1. J gave up 0 bases and V 1 base, and 7 bases lay outside the gene matches. The CDR3 loop spans 17 amino acids. CDR1 is SGHTA, CDR2 FQGTGA, per germline. CDR3 DNA: TGTGCCAGCAGCTTAAGAGGTCAGGGGGTAAGCACAGATACGCAGTATTTT. As protein: CASSLRGQGVSTDTQYF.

V is TRBV6-6 and J is TRBJ1-1; a possible D gene is TRBD1 (5 bases). Looked up from germline, CDR1 is MNHNY and CDR2 is SVGAGI (reference sequence). This CDR3 is 14 amino acids long. The V and J ends lost 10 bases and 0 bases respectively, with 15 bases between them. CDR3 in DNA: TGTGCCACCATGGAGACAGTTATGAACACTGAAGCTTTCTTT. Amino acid sequence: CATMETVMNTEAFF.

This clone was picked up a small number of times. The chain links TRBV5-4 to TRBJ2-5, with 8 bases fitting TRBD1. The CDR3 extends over 15 amino acids. V was pared by 3 bases and J by 0 bases, with 4 bases of the junction left unmatched. Germline V gene sequence: CDR1 SGHNT, CDR2 YYREEE (reference sequence). CDR3 sequence (DNA): TGTGCCAGCAGCTCGGGACAGGAGGACCAAGAGACCCAGTACTTC. It specifies CASSSGQEDQETQYF.

The chain carries TRBV4-3 and TRBJ1-2; tentative D call: TRBD1 (6 bases). Germline CDR1 LGHNA, CDR2 YSLEER. The CDR3 runs to 16 residues. V lost 1 base and J lost 2, with 14 bases in between. The chain's CDR3 is CASSQGWGPTNYGYTF. The CDR3 coding sequence is TGCGCCAGCAGCCAAGGATGGGGGCCTACGAACTATGGCTACACCTTC.

The chain joins TRBV28 to TRBJ2-7, with D perhaps assigned TRBD1 or TRBD2 (5 bases each). This CDR3 is built from 14 residues. From germline, CDR1 is MDHEN and CDR2 SYDVKM. Trimming stripped 5 bases from V and 3 bases from J, with 14 bases between. CDR3 sequence: CASSRTGANYEQYF. The CDR3 DNA reads as TGTGCCAGCAGTCGAACCGGGGCCAACTACGAGCAGTACTTC.

This chain uses TRBV18 with TRBJ1-6, with a tentative D call TRBD1 (5 bases). Germline-derived CDR1 and CDR2 are KGHSH and LQKENI. The CDR3 has 15 amino acids. V was clipped by 3 bases and J by 5 bases, with 11 bases between them. CDR3 residues: CASSPGRVNNSPLHF. The CDR3 DNA follows: TGTGCCAGCTCACCTGGCAGGGTCAATAATTCACCCCTCCACTTT.

The chain couples TRBV4-1 to TRBJ1-1, with D maybe TRBD1 (6 bases). The V gene lost 4 bases and the J gene lost 8 bases, with 20 bases spanning the gap. Germline CDR1 MGHRA, CDR2 YSYEKL. This CDR3 contains 15 residues. For the CDR3, the DNA is TGCGCCAGCAGCCCAGGGGTCGGATGGGTAGAAGAAGCTTTCTTT. Its protein product is CASSPGVGWVEEAFF.

The chain links TRBV5-4 to TRBJ2-1; the D gene is possibly TRBD2 (6 bases). V lost 4 bases to trimming and J lost 2 bases, with 19 bases between them. Germline-derived CDR1 and CDR2 are SGHNT and YYREEE (reference sequence). The CDR3 is 17 residues long. Here the CDR3 DNA reads TGTGCCAGCAGCCCCCCTCCCGGGGGAACCGCCTACAATGAGCAGTTCTTC. Amino acids: CASSPPPGGTAYNEQFF.

The rearrangement joins TRBV4-3 to TRBJ2-3; 12 bases map to TRBD2. V shed 4 bases and J 2 bases; nucleotides not matched to a gene: 13. Per germline, CDR1 LGHNA and CDR2 YSLEER. The CDR3 length is 19 residues. The CDR3 nucleotides read TGCGCCAGCAGCCTTTCGACTAGCGGGAGTCCCGCAGACACAGATACGCAGTATTTT. This encodes CASSLSTSGSPADTDTQYF.

The J gene is TRBJ2-3, the V gene TRBV28; D not resolved. The CDR3 spans 15 residues. Looked up from germline, CDR1 is MDHEN and CDR2 is SYDVKM. Trimming pared 4 bases from V and 1 base from J, leaving 12 bases between. The CDR3 loop is CASSSHSVGTDTQYF. Written as DNA, the CDR3 is TGTGCCAGCAGTTCCCACTCGGTCGGCACAGATACGCAGTATTTT.

This clone appeared once. The chain has TRBV27 and TRBJ1-1; TRBD1 aligns across 7 bases. This CDR3 is built from 17 residues. CDR1 MNHEY and CDR2 SMNVEV come from the germline V gene (reference sequence). V lost 3 bases, J lost 1 base, and 11 bases stayed unmatched. Here the CDR3 DNA reads TGTGCCAGCAGTTTCCGGGACAGAGCCATGAGGAACACTGAAGCTTTCTTT. It yields the protein CASSFRDRAMRNTEAFF.

The rearrangement links TRBV27 to TRBJ2-2, with 9 bases matching TRBD1. The CDR3 covers 14 residues. V shed 4 bases and J 4 bases; nucleotides not matched to a gene: 1. The germline V gene encodes CDR1 MNHEY and CDR2 SMNVEV (reference sequence). The CDR3 DNA sequence: TGTGCCAGCAGTTGGACAGGGGCCACCGGGGAGCTGTTTTTT. Encoded protein: CASSWTGATGELFF.